Listed here are 22 T cell receptor beta chains from one sample, sequenced in a study of blood T cell repertoires in COVID-19. The repertoire was sequenced with immunoSEQ multiplex PCR; TCRdb's copy has only in-frame clones and lacks some. The sample contains fewer than 75,000 clones, more than 75% of which appear only once. What was sequenced was peripheral blood. Every receptor here comes from a woman between 55 and 75 years old with acute or convalescent COVID-19.

The V gene is TRBV6-5, the J gene TRBJ1-1, with 11 bases fitting TRBD1. In germline, CDR1 is MNHEY, CDR2 SVGAGI. The V segment lost 5 bases and the J segment 0 bases; nucleotides outside the gene matches: 2. There are 15 residues in the CDR3. CDR3 amino acids: CASSRDRGMNTEAFF. The CDR3 DNA follows: TGTGCCAGCAGTAGGGACAGGGGGATGAACACTGAAGCTTTCTTT.

CDR3: CASSIVRTASQPQHF. The DNA for the CDR3 is TGTGCCAGTAGTATAGTTCGTACAGCCAGTCAGCCCCAGCATTTT. This chain links TRBV19 with TRBJ1-5; D is unresolved. V lost 1 base and J 6 bases, leaving 13 bases between the germline ends. There are 15 residues in the CDR3. Germline V CDR1 and CDR2: LNHDA, SQIVND (reference sequence). The full variable domain, with the rest looked up from reference TRBV19 and TRBJ1-5, is DGGITQSPKYLFRKEGQNVTLSCEQNLNHDAMYWYRQDPGQGLRLIYYSQIVNDFQKGDIAEGYSVSREKKESFPLTVTSAQKNPTAFYLCASSIVRTASQPQHFGDGTRLSIL.

This clone was observed once. CDR3 in amino acids: CASSQDSRQGGQFF. CDR3 nucleotide sequence: TGCGCCAGCAGCCAAGATTCGCGACAGGGCGGGCAGTTCTTC. This chain uses TRBV4-3 with TRBJ2-1; 7 bases are a match to TRBD1. V lost 0 bases and J lost 12; bases outside the gene matches: 8. The CDR3 extends over 14 amino acids. Per germline, CDR1 LGHNA and CDR2 YSLEER.

The gene calls are TRBV5-6 and TRBJ2-1, with 9 bases that match TRBD1. The CDR3 has 16 amino acids. V lost 4 bases and J lost 4; bases outside the gene matches: 9. Germline CDR1 SGHDT, CDR2 YYEEEE. The CDR3 coding sequence is TGTGCCAGCAGCATGGCCGGGACAGGGAAATACAATGAGCAGTTCTTC. Translation gives CASSMAGTGKYNEQFF.

The V call is TRBV3-1 (or the pseudogene TRBV3-2), the J call TRBJ2-3; 11 bases fit TRBD2. The CDR3 contains 14 residues. After removal of 7 bases from V and 1 base from J, the junction contained 1 base not matched to a gene. Germline CDR1 LGHDT, CDR2 YNNKEL (reference sequence). As DNA, the CDR3 is TGTGCCAGCAAACTAGCGGGGGGCACAGATACGCAGTATTTT. Its protein product is CASKLAGGTDTQYF.

The CDR3 here is CASPTNIFPGNEQFF. The CDR3 DNA follows: TGCGCCAGCCCAACAAATATCTTCCCGGGCAATGAGCAGTTCTTC. This chain links TRBV5-1 with TRBJ2-1; D gene unclear. V was pared by 7 bases and J by 6 bases, with 20 bases between. CDR1 is SGHRS and CDR2 is YFSETQ in the germline V gene. The CDR3 has 15 residues.

The chain is built from TRBV5-1 and TRBJ2-2; TRBD2 agrees at 7 bases. This CDR3 contains 14 residues. Trimming cost V 7 bases and J 4 bases; bases outside gene matches: 7. Germline V gene lookup returns CDR1 SGHRS and CDR2 YFSETQ. The CDR3 DNA is TGCGCCAGCCGACCTTCGGGGGGCACCGGGGAGCTGTTTTTT. Its translation is CASRPSGGTGELFF. Drawing the rest from reference TRBV5-1 and TRBJ2-2, the complete variable domain is KAGVTQTPRYLIKTRGQQVTLSCSPISGHRSVSWYQQTPGQGLQFLFEYFSETQRNKGNFPGRFSGRQFSNSRSEMNVSTLELGDSALYLCASRPSGGTGELFFGEGSRLTVL.

V gene TRBV9 combines with J gene TRBJ2-7; the match to TRBD2 covers 9 bases. J lost 0 bases, V lost 0 bases, and 7 bases had no gene match. Germline V lookup: CDR1 SGDLS, CDR2 YYNGEE. CDR3 length equals 17 residues. In DNA, the CDR3 is TGTGCCAGCAGCGTAGGCGGGGCGACTAGCGGCTCCTACGAGCAGTACTTC. Amino acids: CASSVGGATSGSYEQYF.

J is TRBJ2-5 and V is TRBV7-9, with TRBD2 identical over 11 bases. Germline V CDR1 and CDR2: SEHNR, FQNEAQ (reference sequence). The CDR3 contains 16 residues. After removal of 5 bases from V and 2 bases from J, the junction contained 7 bases not matched to a gene. This CDR3 reads CASSPTLAGGQETQYF. The CDR3 bases are TGTGCCAGCAGCCCTACCTTAGCGGGGGGGCAAGAGACCCAGTACTTC.

This chain joins TRBV7-3 and TRBJ1-1; the D is unclear. Between the trimmed V and J ends, which lost 5 bases and 1 base, there was a span of 8 bases. The germline gives CDR1 SGHTA, CDR2 FQGTGA. The CDR3 has 13 amino acids. The CDR3 sequence: CASSTGSNTEAFF. The DNA for the CDR3 is TGTGCCAGCAGCACGGGGTCGAACACTGAAGCTTTCTTT.

The V call is TRBV28, the J call TRBJ2-7, with D possibly being TRBD1 (6 bases). Germline V gene data show CDR1 as MDHEN and CDR2 as SYDVKM. V shed 4 bases and J shed 6 bases, with 10 bases lying between them. This CDR3 spans 12 amino acids. The CDR3 nucleotides are TGTGCCAGCAGTTCTCAGGGGCCCGAGCAGTACTTC. Translation: CASSSQGPEQYF.

This clone has only a few counts. The junction shows a germline mismatch at one end, possibly a read error. V gene TRBV27 combines with J gene TRBJ1-3, with D unclear. CDR3 size: 14 residues. Germline CDR1 reads MNHEY; CDR2 reads SMNVEV (reference sequence). The CDR3 DNA reads as TGTGCCAGCAGCTTATACTTCTCTGGAAACACCATATATTTT. Its protein product is CASSLYFSGNTIYF.

The sample holds a few counts of this clone. This chain uses TRBV4-2 with TRBJ1-6; D possibly corresponds to TRBD1 (5 bases). The CDR3 length is 16 residues. Trimming took 4 bases from V and 2 from J, leaving 12 bases between them. The germline V gene encodes CDR1 LGHNA and CDR2 YNFKEQ. CDR3 sequence reads: CASSPGGGTYNSPLHF. The CDR3 DNA is TGTGCCAGCAGCCCAGGCGGGGGTACCTATAATTCACCCCTCCACTTT.

The chain is built from TRBV6-5 and TRBJ1-1; no reliable D call. The V and J ends lost 3 bases and 1 base respectively, with 6 bases between them. There are 13 residues in the CDR3. The germline V gene encodes CDR1 MNHEY and CDR2 SVGAGI. CDR3 nucleotides: TGTGCCAGCAGTTATCAAAAGAACACTGAAGCTTTCTTT. Its protein product is CASSYQKNTEAFF.

The V and J genes are TRBV27 and TRBJ2-7; 8 nucleotides align to TRBD1. CDR3 length: 14 amino acids. V shed 4 bases, J shed 5 bases, and the junction held 7 bases outside the gene matches. Germline CDR1 and CDR2: MNHEY and SMNVEV (reference sequence). CDR3 residues: CASSSGGALNEQYF. CDR3 DNA sequence: TGTGCCAGCAGTTCAGGGGGCGCGTTAAACGAGCAGTACTTC.

This chain joins TRBV10-3 and TRBJ2-7; D may be TRBD1 (6 bases). Germline-derived CDR1 and CDR2 are ENHRY and SYGVKD. Trimming shortened V by 7 bases and J by 6 bases, and 16 bases separated the two germline ends. The CDR3 has 13 residues. CDR3 in amino acids: CAIMPRSGAEQYF. In nucleotides, the CDR3 is TGTGCCATCATGCCCAGGTCAGGGGCCGAGCAGTACTTC.

Only a few counts were recorded for this clone. V and J are TRBV5-4 and TRBJ1-6; D is perhaps TRBD1 (5 bases). Trimming stripped 1 base from V and 5 bases from J, with 10 bases between. This CDR3 contains 15 residues. CDR1 and CDR2 (germline): SGHNT, YYREEE (reference sequence). The CDR3 spells CASSLSGLDNSPLHF. CDR3 in DNA: TGTGCCAGCAGCTTGTCGGGACTGGATAATTCACCCCTCCACTTT.

This chain connects TRBV9 to TRBJ2-3; 11 bases agree with TRBD2. The CDR3 length is 15 residues. Per germline, CDR1 SGDLS and CDR2 YYNGEE. The V and J ends lost 5 bases and 3 bases, in that order; junction bases with no gene match: 5. The chain's CDR3 is CASSRLAGRTDTQYF. In nucleotides, the CDR3 is TGTGCCAGCAGTCGACTAGCGGGGCGAACAGATACGCAGTATTTT. Together with reference TRBV9 and TRBJ2-3, the CDR3 gives the full variable domain: DSGVTQTPKHLITATGQRVTLRCSPRSGDLSVYWYQQSLDQGLQFLIQYYNGEERAKGNILERFSAQQFPDLHSELNLSSLELGDSALYFCASSRLAGRTDTQYFGPGTRLTVL.

The J gene is TRBJ2-1, the V gene TRBV9, with D tentatively TRBD2 (6 bases). Germline V gives CDR1 SGDLS, CDR2 YYNGEE. The ends were cut back, 0 bases at V and 9 bases at J, with 22 bases in the middle. This CDR3 is 17 amino acids long. CDR3 amino acids: CASSVASTGPLGGEQFF. The CDR3 nucleotides are TGTGCCAGCAGCGTAGCTTCAACAGGCCCCCTGGGGGGTGAGCAGTTCTTC.

The genes are TRBV7-2 and TRBJ2-5, with 7 bases fitting TRBD1. The CDR3 length is 13 residues. Germline assignment: CDR1 SGHTA and CDR2 FQGNSA. Trimming at V came to 5 bases and at J to 5 bases, leaving 5 bases not matched to a gene. CDR3 sequence (DNA): TGTGCCAGCAGCCTAGGGGGCCAGGAGACCCAGTACTTC. Residues: CASSLGGQETQYF.

This sequence joins TRBV7-9 and TRBJ2-3; D perhaps matches TRBD2 (5 bases). CDR1 SEHNR and CDR2 FQNEAQ come from the germline V gene (reference sequence). Trimming removed 5 bases at V and 1 base at J, with 16 bases between. CDR3 length: 16 amino acids. The DNA of the CDR3 is TGTGCCAGCAGCCCCCCTCTTAGCGAACGCACAGATACGCAGTATTTT. This sequence encodes CASSPPLSERTDTQYF.

The chain combines TRBV10-2 with TRBJ1-2; D not certain. The CDR3 contains 13 residues. The ends were cut back, 6 bases at V and 2 bases at J, with 10 bases in the middle. Looked up from germline, CDR1 is WSHSY and CDR2 is SAAADI. The CDR3 coding sequence is TGCGCCAGCAGGGACCCGGGGAACTATGGCTACACCTTC. It encodes CASRDPGNYGYTF.